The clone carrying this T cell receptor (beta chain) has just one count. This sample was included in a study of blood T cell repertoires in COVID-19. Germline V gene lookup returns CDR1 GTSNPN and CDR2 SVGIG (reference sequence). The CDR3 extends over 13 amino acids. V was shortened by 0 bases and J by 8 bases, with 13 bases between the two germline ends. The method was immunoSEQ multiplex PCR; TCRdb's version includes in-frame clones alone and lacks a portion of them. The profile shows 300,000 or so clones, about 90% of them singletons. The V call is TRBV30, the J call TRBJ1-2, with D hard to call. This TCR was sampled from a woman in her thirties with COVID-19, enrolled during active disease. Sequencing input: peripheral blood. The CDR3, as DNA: TGTGCCTGGAGTGTACACACAGTTGCGGGCTACACCTTC. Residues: CAWSVHTVAGYTF.